This T cell receptor (beta chain) was obtained from a study of blood T cell repertoires in COVID-19. Per the authors' pipeline: Estimates of nucleated cell counts were drawn from the amplification of reference gene primers. Sequencing was performed with immunoSEQ multiplex PCR; in TCRdb, only in-frame clones are kept and a portion is missing. V and J calls and clone size are as listed in that table; D and trimming were resolved from the DNA. The data contain around 330,000 clones, roughly 85% of them singletons. Someone with COVID-19 had been met by exposed participants within 2 weeks before study entry. Germline V lookup: CDR1 MNHEY, CDR2 SVGAGI. CDR3 size: 14 residues. V lost 8 bases and J lost 5, with 19 bases in between.

What was sequenced was PBMCs or T cells enriched from blood (not recorded which). The receptor was derived from a woman in her twenties or thirties who had been exposed to COVID-19. The rearrangement uses TRBV6-5 and TRBJ2-7; D may be TRBD2 (6 bases). This chain's CDR3 is CASSDMGRGNEQYF. CDR3 sequence (DNA): TGTGCCAGCTCTGACATGGGCCGGGGGAACGAGCAGTACTTC.